This TCR beta chain was obtained from a study of blood T cell repertoires in COVID-19 (TCRdb year 2020). With respect to the entire study: Samples from collaborators originated in the United States, Italy and Spain and spanned both the acute and convalescent phases of COVID-19. The repertoires were released in a freely available public database meant as a resource for research on the immune response to SARS-CoV-2. The material from the prospective study consisted of cDNA or gDNA derived from T cells, B-cell-depleted T cells, or PBMCs. Where HLA class I and class II types were available, the types were taken from metadata supplied by the sample provider, not from assay-based typing. Deeply sampled blood TCRbeta repertoires from subjects exposed to, actively infected with, or recovered from COVID-19 were included in the dataset. The samples were drawn from the first 160 participants of the ongoing ImmuneRACE study and from some 1,300 subjects provided by 6 global collaborators. Sample metadata almost always included a de-identified subject ID, COVID-19 status, age in years and sex. What the work shows at the level of the full study, not this receptor alone: The quantity of clinical and demographic metadata differed by source and by participant and was supplied without curation.

The germline V gene encodes CDR1 SSHAT and CDR2 FNYEAQ (reference sequence). Taken from cysteine to phenylalanine, the CDR3 has 13 residues. Only the CDR3 portion is preserved as DNA: 39 bases, with reading frame beginning at the first base. Cut back by 1 base and 1 base, the V and J ends lie 4 bases apart. Note on this clone: What antigen it recognizes has not been identified. The record has no base qualities; no much larger clone is one base away. Different DNA sequences within this sample yield the same CDR3.

Each collaborating institution followed its own protocols to collect whole blood in K2EDTA tubes. Collaborator samples were shipped for TCRbeta analysis as frozen whole blood, isolated PBMCs, or DNA extracted from either sample type. TCRbeta CDR3 regions were amplified from genomic DNA by means of the immunoSEQ Assay, a bias-controlled multiplex PCR. Turning to the authors' computational methods: The number of nucleated cells in each sample was estimated by amplification of reference gene primers within the assay. To quantify the absolute abundance of each unique TCRbeta CDR3 rearrangement, sequence reads were collapsed and filtered. For each sample, productive Simpson clonality was calculated by taking the square root of Simpson's diversity index across productive rearrangements. TCRdb stores this immuneACCESS table with in-frame sequences only. Part of the clones is absent; in the studies checked, under half of the shortfall reflects unresolved V genes, and no reason is known for the rest. V and J calls and clone size follow that table, whereas D and trimming were derived from the DNA. The table for this sample lists roughly 700,000 clones; approximately 90% of them were counted only once. 0.2% to 0.3% of the sample lies in the top ten.

This clonotype was obtained from a woman aged 18-30 years with acute or convalescent COVID-19. The sequenced sample consisted of peripheral blood. The rearrangement joined TRBV7-7 to TRBJ1-1; the D gene identity is not certain. At the DNA level, the sequence is TGTGCCAGCAGCTTAGACAGGAACACTGAAGCTTTCTTT. This codes for CASSLDRNTEAFF. Beyond the CDR3, the reference TRBV7-7 and TRBJ1-1 genes provide the residues; the full variable domain reads: GAGVSQSPRYKVTKRGQDVTLRCDPISSHATLYWYQQALGQGPEFLTYFNYEAQPDKSGLPSDRFSAERPEGSISTLTIQRTEQRDSAMYRCASSLDRNTEAFFGQGTRLTVV.